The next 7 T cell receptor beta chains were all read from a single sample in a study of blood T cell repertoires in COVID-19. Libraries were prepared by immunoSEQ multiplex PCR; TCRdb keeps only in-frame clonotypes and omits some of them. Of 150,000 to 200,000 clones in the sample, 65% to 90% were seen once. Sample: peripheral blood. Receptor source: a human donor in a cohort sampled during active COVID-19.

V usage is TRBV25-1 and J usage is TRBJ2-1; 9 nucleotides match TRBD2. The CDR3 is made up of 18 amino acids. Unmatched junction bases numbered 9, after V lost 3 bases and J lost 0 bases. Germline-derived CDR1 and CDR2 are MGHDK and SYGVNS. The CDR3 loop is CASSEASGITSSYNEQFF. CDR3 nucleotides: TGTGCCAGCAGTGAGGCTAGCGGGATAACTAGCTCCTACAATGAGCAGTTCTTC. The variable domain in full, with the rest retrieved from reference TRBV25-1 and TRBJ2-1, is EADIYQTPRYLVIGTGKKITLECSQTMGHDKMYWYQQDPGMELHLIHYSYGVNSTEKGDLSSESTVSRIRTEHFPLTLESARPSHTSQYLCASSEASGITSSYNEQFFGPGTRLTVL.

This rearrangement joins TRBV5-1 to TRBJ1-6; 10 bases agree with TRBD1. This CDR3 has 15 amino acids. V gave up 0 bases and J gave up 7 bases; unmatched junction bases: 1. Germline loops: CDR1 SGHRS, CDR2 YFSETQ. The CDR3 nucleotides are TGCGCCAGCAGCTTGGTGGGACAGGGGAATTCACCCCTCCACTTT. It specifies CASSLVGQGNSPLHF.

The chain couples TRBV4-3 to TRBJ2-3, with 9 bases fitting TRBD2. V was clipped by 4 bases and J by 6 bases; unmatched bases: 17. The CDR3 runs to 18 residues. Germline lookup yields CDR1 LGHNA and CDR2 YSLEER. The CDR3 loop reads CASSLALSASGKRDTQYF. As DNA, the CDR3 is TGCGCCAGCAGCCTAGCTCTTAGTGCTAGCGGGAAGAGGGATACGCAGTATTTT.

The chain's CDR3 is CASPRAGRETQYF. The CDR3 DNA reads as TGTGCCAGTCCGCGGGCGGGACGGGAGACCCAGTACTTC. This chain connects TRBV21-1 to TRBJ2-5; TRBD2 was called by the table and not checked on the DNA. TRBV21-1 is a known pseudogene. This CDR3 is 13 amino acids long.

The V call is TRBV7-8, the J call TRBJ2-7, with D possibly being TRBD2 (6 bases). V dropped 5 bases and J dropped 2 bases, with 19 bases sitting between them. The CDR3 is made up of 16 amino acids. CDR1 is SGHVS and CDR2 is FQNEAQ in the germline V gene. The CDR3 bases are TGTGCCAGCAGCCCACTAATCGCGCGGGGCCCCTACGAGCAGTACTTC. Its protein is CASSPLIARGPYEQYF.

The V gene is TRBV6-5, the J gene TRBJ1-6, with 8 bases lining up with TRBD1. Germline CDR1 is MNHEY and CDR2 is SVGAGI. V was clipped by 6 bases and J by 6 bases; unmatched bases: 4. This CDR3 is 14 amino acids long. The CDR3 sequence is CASRRTGSNSPLHF. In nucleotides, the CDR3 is TGTGCCAGCAGACGGACAGGGAGTAATTCACCCCTCCACTTT.

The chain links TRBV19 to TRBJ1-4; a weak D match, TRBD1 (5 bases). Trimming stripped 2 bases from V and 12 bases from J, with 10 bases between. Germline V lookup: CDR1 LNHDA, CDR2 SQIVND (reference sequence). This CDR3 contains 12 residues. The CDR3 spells CASSIQGGELFF. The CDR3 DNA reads TGTGCCAGTAGTATACAGGGCGGGGAACTGTTTTTT.